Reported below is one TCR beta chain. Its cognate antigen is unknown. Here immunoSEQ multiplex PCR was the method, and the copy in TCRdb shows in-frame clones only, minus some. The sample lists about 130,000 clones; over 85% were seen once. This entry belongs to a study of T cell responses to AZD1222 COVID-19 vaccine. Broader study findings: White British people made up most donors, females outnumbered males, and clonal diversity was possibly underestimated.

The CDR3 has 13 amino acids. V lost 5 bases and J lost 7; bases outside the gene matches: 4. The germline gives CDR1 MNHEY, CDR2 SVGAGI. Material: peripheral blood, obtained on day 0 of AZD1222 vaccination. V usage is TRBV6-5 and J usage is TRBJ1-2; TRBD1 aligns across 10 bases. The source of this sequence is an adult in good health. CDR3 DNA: TGTGCCAGCAGTACGGGACAGGGGCTTGGCTACACCTTC. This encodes CASSTGQGLGYTF.